This passage covers 14 T cell receptor beta chains from one sample sequenced in a study of T cell responses to AZD1222 COVID-19 vaccine (dated by TCRdb to the early 2020s). The time point label of this sample denotes: about 28 days (+/-7) after the second vaccine dose. The library relied on the immunoSEQ multiplex PCR assay. TCRdb took this table from immuneACCESS and kept in-frame rearrangements with V and J called. Such tables lack part of the clones; where checked against another copy, unresolved V genes explain under half of the gap, and the rest is unexplained. Present in this sample are fewer than 50,000 clones, roughly 88% of which were seen just once. Roughly two fifths of the sample is in the top ten clones. The sample was peripheral blood, taken 28 days after the second AZD1222 dose. The receptors originated from an adult who received the AZD1222 COVID-19 vaccine.

The J gene is TRBJ2-5, the V gene TRBV2; possibly TRBD1 or TRBD2 for D (6 bases each). The CDR3 is 13 amino acids. Germline V gene sequence: CDR1 SNHLY, CDR2 FYNNEI. V lost 8 bases and J lost 1, with 11 bases in between. CDR3: CASARGLQETQYF. The CDR3, as DNA: TGTGCCAGCGCCCGGGGGCTCCAAGAGACCCAGTACTTC.

The chain carries TRBV2 and TRBJ1-2; perhaps TRBD1 as D (6 bases). CDR1 and CDR2 from the germline V gene are SNHLY and FYNNEI. CDR3 size: 13 residues. V was shortened by 3 bases and J by 13 bases, with 18 bases between the two germline ends. The CDR3 is CASSDVPRGATTF. As DNA, the CDR3 is TGTGCCAGCAGTGATGTTCCCCGGGGGGCGACCACCTTC.

The CDR3 DNA follows: TGTGCCAGCAGCGTAGCAGCAGATCGCAATCAGCCCCAGCATTTT. It yields the protein CASSVAADRNQPQHF. The rearrangement uses TRBV9 and TRBJ1-5; D is undetermined. Trimming removed 0 bases at V and 2 bases at J, with 9 bases between. CDR3 length equals 15 residues. In germline, CDR1 is SGDLS, CDR2 YYNGEE. Drawing the rest from reference TRBV9 and TRBJ1-5, the complete variable domain is DSGVTQTPKHLITATGQRVTLRCSPRSGDLSVYWYQQSLDQGLQFLIQYYNGEERAKGNILERFSAQQFPDLHSELNLSSLELGDSALYFCASSVAADRNQPQHFGDGTRLSIL.

This clone appeared a single time. The rearrangement uses TRBV5-1 and TRBJ2-1; 7 bases align to TRBD2. The V gene end was trimmed by 7 bases and the J gene end by 0 bases; junction bases not matched to a gene: 10. CDR1 and CDR2 from the germline V gene are SGHRS and YFSETQ. This CDR3 comprises 16 residues. The CDR3 coding sequence is TGCGCCAGCGGCCCTTTCGGCGGGGGCTCCTACAATGAGCAGTTCTTC. The encoded protein is CASGPFGGGSYNEQFF. The variable domain in full, with the rest retrieved from reference TRBV5-1 and TRBJ2-1, is KAGVTQTPRYLIKTRGQQVTLSCSPISGHRSVSWYQQTPGQGLQFLFEYFSETQRNKGNFPGRFSGRQFSNSRSEMNVSTLELGDSALYLCASGPFGGGSYNEQFFGPGTRLTVL.

The chain employs TRBV7-2 and TRBJ1-3, with D tentatively TRBD1 (5 bases). V was cut by 5 bases and J by 4 bases, with 18 bases left in between. The V gene's germline CDR1 is SGHTA and CDR2 FQGNSA. There are 16 residues in the CDR3. The DNA of the CDR3 is TGTGCCAGCAGCGCCCAGTCCGGGACGAAGGGAAACACCATATATTTT. This sequence encodes CASSAQSGTKGNTIYF.

CDR3 sequence (DNA): TGTGCCAGTAGTGTCCGGGACAGGGAAGGCTACACCTTC. Amino acid sequence: CASSVRDREGYTF. The chain couples TRBV19 to TRBJ1-2; 9 bases are a match to TRBD1. This CDR3 region has 13 residues. CDR1 and CDR2 from the germline V gene are LNHDA and SQIVND (reference sequence). V trimming: 5 bases; J trimming: 8 bases; junction bases outside the gene matches: 6.

The rearrangement joins TRBV14 to TRBJ1-1; TRBD1 agrees at 11 bases. Germline V gives CDR1 SGHDN, CDR2 FVKESK. The CDR3 sequence is 15 residues long. The ends lost 4 bases at V and 4 bases at J; junction bases unmatched: 5. The CDR3 sequence: CASSPQGQGATEAFF. CDR3 nucleotide sequence: TGTGCCAGCAGCCCCCAAGGACAGGGGGCCACTGAAGCTTTCTTT.

The rearrangement links TRBV5-6 to TRBJ1-1; unclear D gene. The CDR3 totals 12 residues. Germline assignment: CDR1 SGHDT and CDR2 YYEEEE. Trimming cost V 2 bases and J 4 bases, with 6 bases left between them. As DNA, the CDR3 is TGTGCCAGCAGCTTTGTGGGCACTGAAGCTTTCTTT. It encodes CASSFVGTEAFF.

The genes are TRBV18 and TRBJ2-3, with 7 bases matching TRBD1. Losses at the gene ends were 3 bases for V and 5 bases for J; bases not matched to a gene: 5. Germline CDR1 KGHSH, CDR2 LQKENI. The CDR3 totals 14 residues. CDR3 bases: TGTGCCAGCTCACCGGAACAGGGGCAAGATACGCAGTATTTT. It yields the protein CASSPEQGQDTQYF.

V usage is TRBV19 and J usage is TRBJ1-4; 7 bases are shared with TRBD1. The CDR3 is 14 amino acids. The V gene end was trimmed by 6 bases and the J gene end by 4 bases; junction bases not matched to a gene: 5. Looked up from germline, CDR1 is LNHDA and CDR2 is SQIVND (reference sequence). The CDR3 DNA reads TGTGCCAGTAGCATGGGACAGCATAATGAAAAACTGTTTTTT. Amino acid sequence: CASSMGQHNEKLFF. Variable domain in full (rest from reference TRBV19 and TRBJ1-4): DGGITQSPKYLFRKEGQNVTLSCEQNLNHDAMYWYRQDPGQGLRLIYYSQIVNDFQKGDIAEGYSVSREKKESFPLTVTSAQKNPTAFYLCASSMGQHNEKLFFGSGTQLSVL.

This chain connects TRBV4-3 to TRBJ2-1; TRBD2 aligns across 13 bases. In germline, CDR1 is LGHNA, CDR2 YSLEER. The CDR3 loop spans 16 amino acids. V shed 1 base, J shed 4 bases, and the junction held 1 base outside the gene matches. CDR3 amino acids: CASSQATSGGYNEQFF. The CDR3 DNA is TGCGCCAGCAGCCAAGCGACTAGCGGGGGGTACAATGAGCAGTTCTTC.

The chain joins TRBV4-2 to TRBJ2-2; unclear D gene. Per the germline V gene, CDR1 is LGHNA and CDR2 is YNFKEQ. Deletions cut 0 bases from V and 8 bases from J, with 7 bases between. The CDR3 runs to 13 residues. The CDR3 loop reads CASSQDLVGELFF. The CDR3 nucleotides are TGTGCCAGCAGCCAAGATTTGGTGGGGGAGCTGTTTTTT.

The J gene is TRBJ2-2, the V gene TRBV7-2, with 12 bases that match TRBD2. CDR3 length: 15 residues. Trimming removed 5 bases from V and 5 bases from J; junction bases left unmatched: 3. Germline CDR1 and CDR2: SGHTA and FQGNSA. This CDR3 reads CASSILAGGTGELFF. The DNA for the CDR3 is TGTGCCAGCAGCATACTAGCGGGGGGAACCGGGGAGCTGTTTTTT.

The rearrangement uses TRBV30 and TRBJ2-7; the D gene is possibly TRBD2 (6 bases). The germline V gene has CDR1 GTSNPN and CDR2 SVGIG (reference sequence). The CDR3 contains 15 residues. Trimming stripped 6 bases from V and 0 bases from J, with 18 bases between. The chain's CDR3 is CACPKEGLPSYEQYF. The CDR3 nucleotides read TGTGCCTGTCCAAAGGAGGGCCTACCCTCCTACGAGCAGTACTTC.